These T cell receptor beta chains were read from a single sample in a study of T cells after yellow fever vaccination. From the 5' RACE reads, TCRdb called clonotypes with MiXCR, one entry per CDR3 protein. The repertoire consists of about 330,000 distinct CDR3 sequences, with roughly 4% occurring once and the leading ten covering 20% to 25%. Sequencing used PBMCs, obtained 5 days after the yellow fever booster vaccination. The receptors shown here come from a man between 18 and 29 years old who received the YFV17D yellow fever vaccine. The CDR3 runs from the conserved cysteine through the conserved F or W. Each record gives: D gene, V gene, clone size, J gene, CDR3 DNA, CDR3 protein. D genes are given only for firm matches. Some rows mark clone size as missing; the rest say once, few, many or name a class of expanded clone.

d_call: TRBD1
v_call: TRBV5-1
clone_size: many
j_call: TRBJ1-2
cdr3_nt: TGCGCCAGCAGCCAGGGGGAACCGGACGTGGATGGCTACACCTTC
cdr3_aa: CASSQGEPDVDGYTF

d_call: NA
v_call: TRBV6-2/TRBV6-3
clone_size: NA
j_call: TRBJ1-6
cdr3_nt: TGTGCCAGCAGTTACTCGCAGGAACGGGATAATTCACCCCTCCACTTT
cdr3_aa: CASSYSQERDNSPLHF

d_call: TRBD1
v_call: TRBV11-2
clone_size: NA
j_call: TRBJ1-6
cdr3_nt: TGTGCCAGCAGCTCCGGGACAGGAAAACTGTATAATTCACCCCTCCACTTT
cdr3_aa: CASSSGTGKLYNSPLHF

d_call: TRBD2
v_call: TRBV4-3
clone_size: NA
j_call: TRBJ2-3
cdr3_nt: TGCGCCAGCAGCCAAGAGCTAGCGGGGGCCGCAGATACGCAGTATTTT
cdr3_aa: CASSQELAGAADTQYF

d_call: NA
v_call: TRBV12-3/TRBV12-4
clone_size: NA
j_call: TRBJ2-7
cdr3_nt: TGTGCCAGCAGTTTTAGGCCAGAGAGGTACGAGCAGTACTTC
cdr3_aa: CASSFRPERYEQYF

d_call: NA
v_call: TRBV3-1
clone_size: many
j_call: TRBJ2-5
cdr3_nt: TGTGCCAGCAGCCAAGATTACGGAGAGACCCAGTACTTC
cdr3_aa: CASSQDYGETQYF

d_call: NA
v_call: TRBV5-1
clone_size: few
j_call: TRBJ2-2
cdr3_nt: TGCGCCAGCTTATTTCAGGACACCGGGGAGCTGTTTTTT
cdr3_aa: CASLFQDTGELFF

d_call: TRBD1
v_call: TRBV18
clone_size: NA
j_call: TRBJ2-2
cdr3_nt: TGTGCCAGCTCACCAAATGACAGGGCCACCGGGGAGCTGTTTTTT
cdr3_aa: CASSPNDRATGELFF

d_call: NA
v_call: TRBV3-1
clone_size: many
j_call: TRBJ2-5
cdr3_nt: TGTGCCAGCAGCCTCCTTGGGGGTGGGGGGCTCCAAGAGACCCAGTACTTC
cdr3_aa: CASSLLGGGGLQETQYF

d_call: NA
v_call: TRBV7-2
clone_size: NA
j_call: TRBJ2-1
cdr3_nt: TGTGCCAGCAGCCAAAAAGGGGGGGCAGGGCGGTTCTTC
cdr3_aa: CASSQKGGAGRFF

d_call: TRBD1
v_call: TRBV4-2
clone_size: many
j_call: TRBJ2-1
cdr3_nt: TGTGCCAGCAGCCAGCCCATCCAGGGGGCGCCCGGTGAGCAGTTCTTC
cdr3_aa: CASSQPIQGAPGEQFF

d_call: NA
v_call: TRBV28
clone_size: few
j_call: TRBJ2-3
cdr3_nt: TGTGCCAGCAGATCTACCACTGGGGGAGATACGCAGTATTTT
cdr3_aa: CASRSTTGGDTQYF

d_call: NA
v_call: TRBV2
clone_size: few
j_call: TRBJ1-2
cdr3_nt: TGTGCCAGCAGTGTTGCAGGGAACTATGGCTACACCTTC
cdr3_aa: CASSVAGNYGYTF

d_call: NA
v_call: TRBV9
clone_size: many
j_call: TRBJ2-5
cdr3_nt: TGTGCCAGCAGCCCCCGGACACGGACAGAGACCCAGTACTTC
cdr3_aa: CASSPRTRTETQYF

d_call: NA
v_call: TRBV20-1
clone_size: few
j_call: TRBJ2-7
cdr3_nt: TGCAGTGCTAGTCACGTAGAATCCACCTACGAGCAGTACTTC
cdr3_aa: CSASHVESTYEQYF

d_call: NA
v_call: TRBV3-1
clone_size: NA
j_call: TRBJ1-1
cdr3_nt: TGTGCCAGCCACCCCGCATGGAACACTGAAGCTTTCTTT
cdr3_aa: CASHPAWNTEAFF

d_call: TRBD1
v_call: TRBV7-2
clone_size: few
j_call: TRBJ1-5
cdr3_nt: TGTGCCAGCAGCTCTCAGGGGGCCGCTCTCAATCAGCCCCAGCATTTT
cdr3_aa: CASSSQGAALNQPQHF

d_call: NA
v_call: TRBV4-3
clone_size: NA
j_call: TRBJ1-2
cdr3_nt: TGCGCCAGCAGCCCCCAGGGAGGCAGCAGAATTAACTATGGCTACACCTTC
cdr3_aa: CASSPQGGSRINYGYTF

d_call: TRBD1
v_call: TRBV4-3
clone_size: NA
j_call: TRBJ2-3
cdr3_nt: TGCGCCAGCAGCCAAGATTGGAGCAGGGGGCTTGCAGATACGCAGTATTTT
cdr3_aa: CASSQDWSRGLADTQYF

d_call: TRBD1
v_call: TRBV14
clone_size: NA
j_call: TRBJ2-3
cdr3_nt: TGTGCCAGCAGCCAAGAGGCCAGGGGGCGCACAGATACGCAGTATTTT
cdr3_aa: CASSQEARGRTDTQYF

d_call: NA
v_call: TRBV6-6
clone_size: NA
j_call: TRBJ2-5
cdr3_nt: TGTGCCAGCAGCCAATTGGACAACCAAGAGACCCAGTACTTC
cdr3_aa: CASSQLDNQETQYF

d_call: NA
v_call: TRBV7-2
clone_size: many
j_call: TRBJ2-2
cdr3_nt: TGTGCCAGCAGCTTATCAGGGCGCGGCACCGGGGAGCTGTTTTTT
cdr3_aa: CASSLSGRGTGELFF

d_call: NA
v_call: TRBV5-1
clone_size: many
j_call: TRBJ2-3
cdr3_nt: TGCGCCAGCAGCTTGGGTAGATACACAGATACGCAGTATTTT
cdr3_aa: CASSLGRYTDTQYF

d_call: NA
v_call: TRBV5-1
clone_size: many
j_call: TRBJ2-1
cdr3_nt: TGCGCCAGCAGCTTTCGGGGGCTTGACTACAATGAGCAGTTCTTC
cdr3_aa: CASSFRGLDYNEQFF

d_call: TRBD1
v_call: TRBV6-2/TRBV6-3
clone_size: NA
j_call: TRBJ2-3
cdr3_nt: TGTGCCAGCAGTTCGGTCGCAGGGGGTGTCTCAGATACGCAGTATTTT
cdr3_aa: CASSSVAGGVSDTQYF

d_call: NA
v_call: TRBV10-3
clone_size: many
j_call: TRBJ2-2
cdr3_nt: TGTGCCAAAAGGCCCTCGAACACCGGGGAGCTGTTTTTT
cdr3_aa: CAKRPSNTGELFF

d_call: NA
v_call: TRBV25-1
clone_size: many
j_call: TRBJ1-2
cdr3_nt: TGTGCCAGCAGTGAATCTTGGATGGGCTACACCTTC
cdr3_aa: CASSESWMGYTF

d_call: NA
v_call: TRBV7-2
clone_size: NA
j_call: TRBJ2-2
cdr3_nt: TGTGCCAGCAGCCTCCATAGCGGGAACACCGGGGAGCTGTTTTTT
cdr3_aa: CASSLHSGNTGELFF

d_call: NA
v_call: TRBV7-2
clone_size: NA
j_call: TRBJ1-1
cdr3_nt: TGTGCCAGCAGCTTAAGGGACACAGATGAAGCTTTCTTT
cdr3_aa: CASSLRDTDEAFF

d_call: NA
v_call: TRBV15
clone_size: many
j_call: TRBJ1-4
cdr3_nt: TGTGCCACCAGCGGGGGGGAACCTGGGGAAAAACTGTTTTTT
cdr3_aa: CATSGGEPGEKLFF

d_call: NA
v_call: TRBV4-3
clone_size: many
j_call: TRBJ2-5
cdr3_nt: TGCGCCAGCAGCCAAGAGTTCGGGTCAGGGATACAAGAGACCCAGTACTTC
cdr3_aa: CASSQEFGSGIQETQYF

d_call: TRBD1
v_call: TRBV6-2/TRBV6-3
clone_size: NA
j_call: TRBJ1-2
cdr3_nt: TGTGCCAGCAGTTACTGGAGACAGGGGTATGGCTACACCTTC
cdr3_aa: CASSYWRQGYGYTF

d_call: NA
v_call: TRBV25-1
clone_size: few
j_call: TRBJ1-2
cdr3_nt: TGTGCCAGCAGTGAAAAGCGGGAGGCCTATGGCTACACCTTC
cdr3_aa: CASSEKREAYGYTF

d_call: NA
v_call: TRBV7-2
clone_size: few
j_call: TRBJ2-3
cdr3_nt: TGTGCCAGCAGCTTATTAAGGGGGAGGGGCACAGATACGCAGTATTTT
cdr3_aa: CASSLLRGRGTDTQYF

d_call: TRBD1
v_call: TRBV20-1
clone_size: few
j_call: TRBJ1-6
cdr3_nt: TGCAGTGCTAGCCGCCGGGACAGGAATAATTCACCCCTCCACTTT
cdr3_aa: CSASRRDRNNSPLHF

d_call: NA
v_call: TRBV5-1
clone_size: NA
j_call: TRBJ1-2
cdr3_nt: TGCGCCAGCAGCTTGGTAGCAGGAAATGGCTACACCTTC
cdr3_aa: CASSLVAGNGYTF

d_call: NA
v_call: TRBV5-4
clone_size: many
j_call: TRBJ2-2
cdr3_nt: TGTGCCAGCAACCCGGCCCCGAACACCGGGGAGCTGTTTTTT
cdr3_aa: CASNPAPNTGELFF

d_call: TRBD1
v_call: TRBV24-1
clone_size: NA
j_call: TRBJ1-2
cdr3_nt: TGTGCCACCAGTGGACGGGACAGCTATCAAAGCTACACCTTC
cdr3_aa: CATSGRDSYQSYTF

d_call: TRBD2
v_call: TRBV6-1
clone_size: NA
j_call: TRBJ2-3
cdr3_nt: TGTGCCAGCAGTGGAGGTAGCGGGGGGAGTACGCAGTATTTT
cdr3_aa: CASSGGSGGSTQYF

d_call: NA
v_call: TRBV27
clone_size: few
j_call: TRBJ2-7
cdr3_nt: TGTGCCAGCACCGGGGCCAGAAACCGGGAAGTAGCCTCCTACGAGCAGTACTTC
cdr3_aa: CASTGARNREVASYEQYF

d_call: NA
v_call: TRBV15
clone_size: NA
j_call: TRBJ2-5
cdr3_nt: TGTGCCACCAGCAGAGAGGGGACCGCACGAGAGACCCAGTACTTC
cdr3_aa: CATSREGTARETQYF

d_call: NA
v_call: TRBV12-3/TRBV12-4
clone_size: many
j_call: TRBJ1-2
cdr3_nt: TGTGCCAGCAGTTTGAAAGGGGGCTATGGCTACACCTTC
cdr3_aa: CASSLKGGYGYTF

d_call: NA
v_call: TRBV11-3
clone_size: few
j_call: TRBJ1-1
cdr3_nt: TGTGCCAGCAGCGAGCGGCGGGGCACTGAAGCTTTCTTT
cdr3_aa: CASSERRGTEAFF

d_call: NA
v_call: TRBV2
clone_size: few
j_call: TRBJ1-1
cdr3_nt: TGTGCCAGCAGTGAAGCGGCGATCCCGGGGGCTTTCTTT
cdr3_aa: CASSEAAIPGAFF

d_call: NA
v_call: TRBV5-1
clone_size: few
j_call: TRBJ2-6
cdr3_nt: TGCGCCAGCAGAGATTCCCCCTCACCTGGGGCCAACGTCCTGACTTTC
cdr3_aa: CASRDSPSPGANVLTF

d_call: NA
v_call: TRBV7-2
clone_size: few
j_call: TRBJ2-3
cdr3_nt: TGTGCCAGCAGCTTAAGTCGGGCAGTAAGCACAGATACGCAGTATTTT
cdr3_aa: CASSLSRAVSTDTQYF

d_call: TRBD1
v_call: TRBV6-5
clone_size: few
j_call: TRBJ2-5
cdr3_nt: TGTGCCAGCATCAAGACAGGGGAAGAGACCCAGTACTTC
cdr3_aa: CASIKTGEETQYF

d_call: TRBD2
v_call: TRBV11-2
clone_size: many
j_call: TRBJ2-3
cdr3_nt: TGTGCCAGCAGCTTAGACAGGCGGGGGTTCGGGTTAGATACGCAGTATTTT
cdr3_aa: CASSLDRRGFGLDTQYF

d_call: TRBD1
v_call: TRBV6-2/TRBV6-3
clone_size: many
j_call: TRBJ2-7
cdr3_nt: TGTGCCAGCAGTTCCGGACAGGGCTACGAGCAGTACTTC
cdr3_aa: CASSSGQGYEQYF

d_call: NA
v_call: TRBV7-9
clone_size: many
j_call: TRBJ2-4
cdr3_nt: TGTGCCAGCAGCCCTTATGGGGTGGCGGGGAACATTCAGTACTTC
cdr3_aa: CASSPYGVAGNIQYF

d_call: TRBD2
v_call: TRBV5-1
clone_size: NA
j_call: TRBJ2-5
cdr3_nt: TGCGCCAGCAGTCCGCGCCGGGGGGGCCAAGAGACCCAGTACTTC
cdr3_aa: CASSPRRGGQETQYF

d_call: NA
v_call: TRBV25-1
clone_size: NA
j_call: TRBJ2-7
cdr3_nt: TGTGCCAGCATTGGGACGGGGGCCGGCGAGCAGTACTTC
cdr3_aa: CASIGTGAGEQYF

d_call: TRBD2
v_call: TRBV2
clone_size: NA
j_call: TRBJ2-2
cdr3_nt: TGTGCCAGCTCCGAAGCGGGGGGGGCCGGGGAGCTGTTTTTT
cdr3_aa: CASSEAGGAGELFF

d_call: NA
v_call: TRBV5-1
clone_size: NA
j_call: TRBJ2-7
cdr3_nt: TGCGCCAGCAGCTTGGACAGGCTTGAGCAGTACTTC
cdr3_aa: CASSLDRLEQYF

d_call: NA
v_call: TRBV2
clone_size: few
j_call: TRBJ1-6
cdr3_nt: TGTGCCAGCGTGCTGGGGGATGGGACACCCCTCCACTTT
cdr3_aa: CASVLGDGTPLHF

d_call: NA
v_call: TRBV5-1
clone_size: many
j_call: TRBJ2-4
cdr3_nt: TGCGCCAGCAGCCCGGACGGCCAAAACATTCAGTACTTC
cdr3_aa: CASSPDGQNIQYF

d_call: TRBD2
v_call: TRBV7-9
clone_size: few
j_call: TRBJ2-1
cdr3_nt: TGTGCCAGCAGGCTAGCGCTGGGGCAGAGGACTAGCGGCTCCTACAATGAGCAGTTCTTC
cdr3_aa: CASRLALGQRTSGSYNEQFF

d_call: NA
v_call: TRBV5-1
clone_size: few
j_call: TRBJ2-2
cdr3_nt: TGCGCCAGCAGCTTGCAATCTGGGGGAGCCGGGGAGCTGTTTTTT
cdr3_aa: CASSLQSGGAGELFF

d_call: NA
v_call: TRBV11-2
clone_size: many
j_call: TRBJ2-2
cdr3_nt: TGTGCCAGCAGCTTAATCCAGGGCCTGAACACCGGGGAGCTGTTTTTT
cdr3_aa: CASSLIQGLNTGELFF